This T cell receptor (beta chain) was identified in a study of blood T cell repertoires in COVID-19. Repertoires were generated with immunoSEQ multiplex PCR, while TCRdb's copy carries only in-frame clones and drops some. The sample consists of a few hundred thousand clones, approximately 86% of them appearing once. Germline V CDR1 and CDR2: SGHNT, YYREEE (reference sequence). V shed 0 bases and J shed 4 bases, with 13 bases lying between them. The CDR3 runs to 15 residues. This sequence originates from a man between 60 and 70 years old with acute or convalescent COVID-19. This chain uses TRBV5-4 with TRBJ2-5; tentatively, D is TRBD2 (5 bases). The sample taken for sequencing was peripheral blood. The CDR3 region is CASSLEVSRGETQYF. The CDR3 DNA reads TGTGCCAGCAGCTTGGAGGTCAGCCGGGGAGAGACCCAGTACTTC.